The 6 T cell receptor beta chains below were found in one sample sequenced in a study of identical twins. TCRdb re-called the 5' RACE reads through MiXCR, storing one row per CDR3 protein. The table has some 500,000 distinct CDR3 sequences, roughly 9.5% seen once; the top ten hold 2.5% to 3.5%. These same records also appear under a second study, on yellow fever vaccine responses in identical twins.

The sample consisted of PBMCs. These receptors were collected from a woman between 18 and 29 years old in good health.

This clonotype was counted a few times. One junction end does not reproduce the germline sequence, and a read error may be involved. The chain is built from TRBV20-1 and TRBJ2-1; TRBD2 is a possible D gene (5 bases). The CDR3 spans 16 residues. Looked up from germline, CDR1 is DFQATT and CDR2 is SNEGSKA (reference sequence). The CDR3 sequence is CSAGERAVSSYNEQFF. CDR3 DNA: TGCAGTGCTGGAGAGAGGGCAGTCAGCTCCTACAATGAGCAGTTCTTC.

Ten or more counts support this clonotype. The chain is built from TRBV29-1 and TRBJ2-1; 7 nucleotides align to TRBD1. The CDR3 consists of 13 residues. The germline CDR1 and CDR2 sequences are SQVTM and ANQGSEA. J was trimmed by 4 bases and V by 8 bases; bases with no gene match: 8. In DNA form, the CDR3 reads TGCAGCACTCTTGGGACAGCGTACAATGAGCAGTTCTTC. Protein: CSTLGTAYNEQFF.

This clonotype was counted only a few times. The rearrangement joins TRBV7-6 to TRBJ2-1; D may correspond to TRBD1 or TRBD2 (5 bases each). Trimming took off 1 base at V and 0 bases at J, with 7 bases between the two ends. The CDR3 is made up of 15 amino acids. CDR1 is SGHVS and CDR2 is FNYEAQ in the germline V gene. The CDR3 bases are TGTGCCAGCAGCTTAGGGGGGATCTCCTACAATGAGCAGTTCTTC. Translation gives CASSLGGISYNEQFF.

This chain links TRBV9 with TRBJ2-2; TRBD2 is a possible D gene (5 bases). Per the germline V gene, CDR1 is SGDLS and CDR2 is YYNGEE. The CDR3 is 15 amino acids. Trimming left V 0 bases short and J 7 bases short, with 13 bases between. The CDR3: CASSVEPSSGGELFF. CDR3 DNA sequence: TGTGCCAGCAGCGTAGAACCTAGCTCCGGCGGGGAGCTGTTTTTT.

The chain recombines TRBV5-1 with TRBJ1-2, with no clear D. The CDR3 extends over 13 amino acids. CDR1 and CDR2 (germline): SGHRS, YFSETQ. V shed 4 bases and J shed 6 bases, with 13 bases lying between them. CDR3 nucleotide sequence: TGCGCCAGCAGCACATCACGGGTGGATGGCTACACCTTC. This gives the protein CASSTSRVDGYTF.

V gene TRBV10-2 combines with J gene TRBJ2-2; 12 positions match TRBD2. Unmatched junction bases numbered 13, after V lost 2 bases and J lost 3 bases. Germline CDR1 and CDR2: WSHSY and SAAADI. CDR3 length: 20 residues. The CDR3 region has the DNA TGCGCCAGCAGTGAGCCGCAGACTAGCGGGAGCTCAGGGTACACCGGGGAGCTGTTTTTT. Its translation: CASSEPQTSGSSGYTGELFF.